Listed below are T cell receptor beta chains from one sample, sequenced in a study of cytomegalovirus exposure and HLA in healthy donors. The method was immunoSEQ multiplex PCR; TCRdb's version includes in-frame clones alone and lacks a portion of them. The table records about 150,000 clones, approximately 84% of them present only once. Sequenced sample: PBMCs. Receptors were obtained from a girl aged 10-17 years in good health and CMV-seropositive. CDR3s include the opening cysteine and the closing phenylalanine or tryptophan. Each record gives: CDR3 length, D gene, V gene, J gene, clone size, CDR3 DNA, CDR3 protein. The D gene is left open where the match is weak. Not all rows give a size; the values are once, few, many and, for expanded clones, a class.

17	TRBD2	TRBV4-2	TRBJ2-1	.	TGTGCCAGCAGCCAAGTTCAGACAGCGGGGGGCAGGAATGAGCAGTTCTTC	CASSQVQTAGGRNEQFF
17	TRBD2	TRBV5-1	TRBJ2-7	once	TGCGCCAGCAGCTTGGTTCTAGCTAGCGGGGGGACCTACGAGCAGTACTTC	CASSLVLASGGTYEQYF
14	TRBD2	TRBV12-5	TRBJ2-3	.	TGTGCTAGTGCCGCCGGGACTAGGGAAGATACGCAGTATTTT	CASAAGTREDTQYF
15	.	TRBV19	TRBJ2-4	.	TGTGCCAGTAGTATATCTAGCGCGGCCAAAAACATTCAGTACTTC	CASSISSAAKNIQYF
15	TRBD1	TRBV5-6	TRBJ1-1	.	TGTGCCAGCAGCTTATGGGACAGAAAGAACACTGAAGCTTTCTTT	CASSLWDRKNTEAFF
15	TRBD1	TRBV9	TRBJ1-2	few	TGTGCCAGCAGTCGAAAGGACAGGGAAAACTATGGCTACACCTTC	CASSRKDRENYGYTF
15	TRBD1	TRBV25-1	TRBJ1-2	.	TGTGCCAGCAGTGGGCTATGGACAGGGGGTGGTGGCTACACCTTC	CASSGLWTGGGGYTF
13	.	TRBV9	TRBJ2-3	few	TGTGCCAGCAGTCGGACTAGCACAGATACGCAGTATTTT	CASSRTSTDTQYF
12	.	TRBV5-4	TRBJ2-2	.	TGTGCCAGCAGCTCTCTCACCGGGGAGCTGTTTTTT	CASSSLTGELFF
15	TRBD1	TRBV6-1	TRBJ2-1	.	TGTGCCAGCAGTGGAACAGGGGGCGTATACAATGAGCAGTTCTTC	CASSGTGGVYNEQFF
16	TRBD1	TRBV9	TRBJ1-1	.	TGTGCCAGCAGCGTAGGATCAGGGGGCATGAACACTGAAGCTTTCTTT	CASSVGSGGMNTEAFF
14	TRBD2	TRBV9	TRBJ2-1	.	TGTGCCAGCAGCGTAGGATCGCGGGGGGACGAGCAGTTCTTC	CASSVGSRGDEQFF
16	TRBD1	TRBV13	TRBJ1-1	.	TGTGCCAGCAGCTTAACATACTACCAGGGGGTCGCTGAAGCTTTCTTT	CASSLTYYQGVAEAFF
15	.	TRBV2	TRBJ1-2	.	TGTGCCAGCAGTGCGACGAAGGGGGTTGACTATGGCTACACCTTC	CASSATKGVDYGYTF
12	.	TRBV6-1	TRBJ2-7	.	TGTGCCAGCAGTCCCGTCTCCTACGAGCAGTACTTC	CASSPVSYEQYF
17	TRBD1	TRBV5-6	TRBJ1-2	few	TGTGCCAGCAGCTCCACACTAGGACAGGGACTACGCCACGGCTACACCTTC	CASSSTLGQGLRHGYTF
17	.	TRBV7-8	TRBJ1-2	.	TGTGCCAGCAGCTTAGCGGGGGAGGGGCCTACTAACTATGGCTACACCTTC	CASSLAGEGPTNYGYTF
14	TRBD1	TRBV7-9	TRBJ1-4	.	TGTGCCAGCAGCTTAAGACAGGGCGGTGAAAAACTGTTTTTT	CASSLRQGGEKLFF
15	TRBD1	TRBV6-5	TRBJ1-5	.	TGTGCCAGCAGTTACCAACCAGGGGGTGGTCAGCCCCAGCATTTT	CASSYQPGGGQPQHF
14	TRBD1	TRBV30	TRBJ1-6	.	TGTGCCTGGAACCGGGACAGGGAAAATTCACCCCTCCACTTT	CAWNRDRENSPLHF
12	.	TRBV19	TRBJ1-1	.	TGTGCCAGTAGCCGACAGCCTAAGGAGGCTTTCTTT	CASSRQPKEAFF
14	.	TRBV2	TRBJ1-6	.	TGTGCCAGCAGGCCACAGGGTCTTAATTCACCCCTCCACTTT	CASRPQGLNSPLHF
12	.	TRBV9	TRBJ1-2	.	TGTGCCAGCAGCGTTGACTTTGATGGCTACACCTTC	CASSVDFDGYTF
12	.	TRBV19	TRBJ1-1	.	TGTGCCAGTAGCCGGGAAGAGACTGAAGCTTTCTTT	CASSREETEAFF
14	.	TRBV4-1	TRBJ2-1	.	TGCGCCAGCAGCCAAGTCGGAGAGACCAATGAGCAGTTCTTC	CASSQVGETNEQFF
16	TRBD1	TRBV14	TRBJ1-6	.	TGTGCCAGCAGCCAAGATAAGGGGACAGCTAATTCACCCCTCCACTTT	CASSQDKGTANSPLHF
14	.	TRBV4-1	TRBJ1-1	few	TGCGCCAGCAGCCAAGGACAGAAGAACACTGAAGCTTTCTTT	CASSQGQKNTEAFF
14	.	TRBV5-4	TRBJ1-4	.	TGTGCCAGCAGCCCCGGTTCAACTAATGAAAAACTGTTTTTT	CASSPGSTNEKLFF
12	.	TRBV2	TRBJ1-2	.	TGTGCCAGCAGTGAAACCCCGGGGGGCTACACCTTC	CASSETPGGYTF
15	.	TRBV18	TRBJ1-5	.	TGTGCCAGCTCACCACAGGGGGATAGCAATCAGCCCCAGCATTTT	CASSPQGDSNQPQHF
15	.	TRBV4-1	TRBJ1-1	.	TGCGCCAGCAGCCAAGTGTGGGGAGTCGGGGGTGAAGCTTTCTTT	CASSQVWGVGGEAFF
14	TRBD1	TRBV5-1	TRBJ1-5	.	TGCGCCAGCAGCTCGGAGGGGGCAGGACAGCCCCAGCATTTT	CASSSEGAGQPQHF
13	.	TRBV5-1	TRBJ1-4	.	TGCGCCAGCAGAACAGGGTCGAAGGAAGAACTGTTTTTT	CASRTGSKEELFF
13	.	TRBV7-9	TRBJ1-1	.	TGTGCCAGCAGCCCTTCGGGGTCCACTGAAGCTTTCTTT	CASSPSGSTEAFF
13	TRBD1	TRBV7-9	TRBJ1-1	.	TGTGCCAGCAGCGCTCGGGACAGAATTGAAGCTTTCTTT	CASSARDRIEAFF
14	.	TRBV27	TRBJ1-5	once	TGTGCCAGCAGTTCCAGCGGTGGCAATCAGCCCCAGCATTTT	CASSSSGGNQPQHF
15	.	TRBV21-1	TRBJ1-3	.	TGTGCCAGCAGCAAAGCGGGAGTGACTGGAAACACCATATATTTT	CASSKAGVTGNTIYF
14	.	TRBV4-2	TRBJ1-1	.	TGTGCCAGCAGCCAAGAGACGGCGAGGGTTGAAGCTTTCTTT	CASSQETARVEAFF
15	TRBD1	TRBV6-5	TRBJ2-7	.	TGTGCCAGCAGTTTACACAGGGGGTCTCCCTACGAGCAGTACTTC	CASSLHRGSPYEQYF
13	.	TRBV5-1	TRBJ2-3	.	TGCGCCAGCAGCTGGACTCAGCCCCAAACGCAGTATTTT	CASSWTQPQTQYF
19	TRBD2	TRBV2	TRBJ2-1	.	TGTGCCAGCAGTGAAGGGCGCAGTTCTAGCGGGGGGGCGTACAATGAGCAGTTCTTC	CASSEGRSSSGGAYNEQFF
14	.	TRBV10-1	TRBJ2-1	few	TGCGCCAGCAGTGAGAGTGGAGGGTACAATGAGCAGTTCTTC	CASSESGGYNEQFF
15	TRBD1	TRBV10-3	TRBJ2-1	once	TGTGCCATCAGTGGACCGGGACAGGTTTACAATGAGCAGTTCTTC	CAISGPGQVYNEQFF
15	TRBD2	TRBV19	TRBJ2-5	.	TGTGCCAGTAGTATGTGGTCTAGCGGGGAAGAGACCCAGTACTTC	CASSMWSSGEETQYF
13	.	TRBV25-1	TRBJ1-1	.	TGTGCCAGCAGTGTGGGGGCGCGCACTGAAGCTTTCTTT	CASSVGARTEAFF
15	TRBD2	TRBV6-5	TRBJ2-1	.	TGTGCCAGCAGTTCAGCGGGGGGGCTTGGCAATGAGCAGTTCTTC	CASSSAGGLGNEQFF
14	.	TRBV2	TRBJ1-1	.	TGTGCCAGCAGTGTCCGGGGAAGGCCAGATGAAGCTTTCTTT	CASSVRGRPDEAFF
15	TRBD1	TRBV5-1	TRBJ2-5	.	TGCGCCAGCAGCATCGGACAGGGTATTTTAGAGACCCAGTACTTC	CASSIGQGILETQYF
13	TRBD1	TRBV27	TRBJ1-1	.	TGTGCCAGCAGTCTTAAGGGGGCTTCTGAAGCTTTCTTT	CASSLKGASEAFF
11	.	TRBV20-1	TRBJ1-2	.	TGCAGTGCTGTTTCTCTCTATGGCTACACCTTC	CSAVSLYGYTF
16	TRBD1	TRBV27	TRBJ1-4	.	TGTGCCAGCAGTAGAAAGCCGGGACAGGGGTTGGAAAAACTGTTTTTT	CASSRKPGQGLEKLFF
15	.	TRBV7-9	TRBJ2-1	.	TGTGCCAGCAGCTTAGGTGAGGATCGATACAATGAGCAGTTCTTC	CASSLGEDRYNEQFF
14	TRBD1	TRBV6-6	TRBJ2-7	.	TGTGCCAGCAGACCTTATGACAGGGCCTACGAGCAGTACTTC	CASRPYDRAYEQYF
15	TRBD2	TRBV4-1	TRBJ2-1	.	TGCGCCAGCAGCCAAGCGGGGGGGTCTACAATGATGCAGTTCTTC	CASSQAGGSTMMQFF
15	TRBD2	TRBV9	TRBJ2-3	.	TGTGCCAGCAGCGCCGGGGGGACTTACACAGATACGCAGTATTTT	CASSAGGTYTDTQYF
14	.	TRBV6-1	TRBJ1-6	.	TGTGCCAGCAGTGAACAGACAGGAAATTCACCCCTCCACTTT	CASSEQTGNSPLHF
13	.	TRBV11-2	TRBJ2-5	.	TGTGCCAGCAGCGTTCCGGGGGTCGAGACCCAGTACTTC	CASSVPGVETQYF